This T cell receptor (beta chain) emerged from a study of cytomegalovirus exposure and HLA in healthy donors (dated by TCRdb to 2016 to 2017). Regarding the complete study: According to a later analysis, one platform produced both the roughly 120 validation repertoires and the roughly 660 repertoires of the first cohort. The study aimed to test whether cataloging public T cell receptors could reveal signatures of past pathogen exposure. In addition to the first cohort of approximately 670 subjects, a separate validation cohort of 100 to 150 different subjects was used. To predict cytomegalovirus infection status, the study combined high-throughput TCR immunosequencing, statistical association of individual TCRs with disease status, and machine learning.

To note about this clone: Its antigen is currently not known. No base qualities exist here, and no much larger clone lies one base off it.

General conclusions and limits of the study: In a later analysis, TCRs clustered in the first cohort were found to also tend to co-occur in the roughly 130 validation repertoires, with roughly 93% of cluster scores above 0. The study listed approximately 150 TCR beta chains as associated with cytomegalovirus. All 130 or so repertoires were used to score co-occurrence in the validation cohort in a later analysis, because that analysis had no HLA typing for the cohort. Across donors, most TCR sequences were observed very rarely, whereas some public TCRs were present in many individuals. The authors suggested that the approach could potentially be extended to other disease states and immunological phenotypes. In vitro tests confirmed that a few of the cytomegalovirus-associated TCR beta chains recognize cytomegalovirus antigens. The classifier was reported to diagnose cytomegalovirus status with high specificity and sensitivity in both the original and validation cohorts.

The CDR3 has 19 amino acids, counting the end cysteine and phenylalanine. Solely the CDR3 DNA is kept, with 57 bases framed from the first base. Based on the germline V gene, the CDR1 and CDR2 sequences are SGHRS and YFSETQ. V was cut back by 3 bases and J by 0 bases, leaving a gap of 22 bases between them. The donors belonged to the validation cohort of about 110 subjects, which was separate from the roughly 700-subject first cohort. Library construction relied on the immunoSEQ multiplex PCR assay. As for how the authors treated the data: A statistical classification framework was built for diagnosing cytomegalovirus status from the catalog of TCR beta chain sequences. TCRdb retrieved this table from immuneACCESS and kept in-frame rearrangements only. Not all clones are present; in checked studies, unresolved V genes account for under half, and no reason is known for the remainder. V, J and clone size were drawn from that table, and D and trimming were deduced from the DNA. Across this sample there are over 150,000 clones, with nearly 90% seen only once. Approximately 10% of the sample lies in the top ten.

The source is a woman aged 18-29 years in good health and CMV-seropositive. Sequencing input: PBMCs. This sequence uses TRBV5-1 and TRBJ1-3, with a tentative D gene TRBD1 over 6 matching bases. The CDR3 protein: CASSYSPPRGPNSGNTIYF. The DNA sequence reads TGCGCCAGCAGCTATTCACCACCCAGGGGACCTAACTCTGGAAACACCATATATTTT.